The 5 T cell receptor beta chains below were found in one sample sequenced in a study of control samples from healthy donors and cancer patients. This table comes from immunoSEQ multiplex PCR, and its TCRdb copy is limited to in-frame clones, with some not included. The sample carries about 15,000 clones, about 87% recorded once. Sequencing used PBMCs. The receptor source for this set is a woman in her 70s with colorectal cancer.

The gene calls are TRBV7-8 and TRBJ1-1, with D maybe TRBD1 (5 bases). The CDR3 totals 14 residues. V was trimmed by 2 bases and J by 8 bases, leaving 15 bases between them. Germline lookup yields CDR1 SGHVS and CDR2 FQNEAQ. In DNA form, the CDR3 reads TGTGCCAGCAGCTTATCACCAAATCGGGGGGAAGCTTTCTTT. Its protein product is CASSLSPNRGEAFF. Drawing the rest from reference TRBV7-8 and TRBJ1-1, the complete variable domain is GAGVSQSPRYKVAKRGQDVALRCDPISGHVSLFWYQQALGQGPEFLTYFQNEAQLDKSGLPSDRFFAERPEGSVSTLKIQRTQQEDSAVYLCASSLSPNRGEAFFGQGTRLTVV.

J is TRBJ1-3 and V is TRBV12-3 or TRBV12-4; D gene uncertain. The CDR3 covers 11 residues. Trimming shortened V by 3 bases and J by 8 bases, and 5 bases separated the two germline ends. The CDR3 sequence is CASSFRDTIYF. CDR3 bases: TGTGCCAGCAGTTTTCGGGACACCATATATTTT.

The chain uses TRBV6-5 and TRBJ1-2, with a possible D match to TRBD1 (6 bases). CDR3 size: 14 residues. Germline V CDR1 and CDR2: MNHEY, SVGAGI. Trimming stripped 6 bases from V and 2 bases from J, with 13 bases between. The CDR3 loop reads CASRPLTGNYGYTF. CDR3 nucleotides: TGTGCCAGCAGACCTCTCACAGGGAACTATGGCTACACCTTC.

This chain links TRBV7-8 with TRBJ1-2; D not resolved. The V end lost 5 bases, the J end lost 4 bases, and 8 bases lay between the germline ends. This CDR3 contains 12 residues. Germline V gene sequence: CDR1 SGHVS, CDR2 FQNEAQ. As DNA, the CDR3 is TGTGCCAGCAGCCCGAGCGGCTATGGCTACACCTTC. It translates to CASSPSGYGYTF.

This chain uses TRBV4-1 with TRBJ1-2; the D is unclear. The CDR3 is made up of 16 amino acids. The V gene's germline CDR1 is MGHRA and CDR2 YSYEKL. V was shortened by 1 base and J by 8 bases, with 20 bases between the two germline ends. The CDR3 is CASSQGRTYLKEGYTF. The CDR3 nucleotides read TGCGCCAGCAGCCAAGGACGAACCTACCTTAAGGAGGGCTACACCTTC.